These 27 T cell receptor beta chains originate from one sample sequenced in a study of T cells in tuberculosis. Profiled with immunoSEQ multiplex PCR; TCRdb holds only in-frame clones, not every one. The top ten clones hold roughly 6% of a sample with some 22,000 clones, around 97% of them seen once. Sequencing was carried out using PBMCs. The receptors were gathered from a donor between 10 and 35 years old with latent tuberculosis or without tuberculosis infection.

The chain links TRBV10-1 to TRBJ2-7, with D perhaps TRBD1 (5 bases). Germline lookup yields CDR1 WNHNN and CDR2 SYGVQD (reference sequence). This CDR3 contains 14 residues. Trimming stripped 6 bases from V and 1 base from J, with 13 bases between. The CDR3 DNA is TGCGCCAGCAGGAGCAGGCACAGGTCCTACGAGCAGTACTTC. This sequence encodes CASRSRHRSYEQYF.

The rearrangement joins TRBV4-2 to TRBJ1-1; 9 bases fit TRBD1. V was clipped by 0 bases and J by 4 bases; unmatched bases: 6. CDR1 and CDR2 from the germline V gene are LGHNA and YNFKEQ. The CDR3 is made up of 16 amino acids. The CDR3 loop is CASSQDRATGGTEAFF. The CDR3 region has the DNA TGTGCCAGCAGCCAAGATAGAGCGACAGGGGGCACTGAAGCTTTCTTT.

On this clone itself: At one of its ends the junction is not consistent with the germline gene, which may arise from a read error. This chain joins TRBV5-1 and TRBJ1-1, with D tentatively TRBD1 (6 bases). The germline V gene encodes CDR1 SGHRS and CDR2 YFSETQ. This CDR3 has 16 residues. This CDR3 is CASSLGQGRVKTEAFF. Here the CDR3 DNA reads TGCGCCAGCAGCTTGGGCCAGGGGAGGGTGAAGACTGAAGCTTTCTTT.

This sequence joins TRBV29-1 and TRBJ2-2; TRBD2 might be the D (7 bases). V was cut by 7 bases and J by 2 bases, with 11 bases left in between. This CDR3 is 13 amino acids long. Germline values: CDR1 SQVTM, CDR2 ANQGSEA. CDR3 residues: CSGGGHNTGELFF. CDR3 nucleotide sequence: TGCAGCGGGGGGGGACACAACACCGGGGAGCTGTTTTTT.

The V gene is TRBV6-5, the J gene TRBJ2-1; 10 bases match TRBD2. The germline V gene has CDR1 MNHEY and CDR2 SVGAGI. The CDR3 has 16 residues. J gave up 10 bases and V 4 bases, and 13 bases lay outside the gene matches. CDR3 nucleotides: TGTGCCAGCAGTTCTTATTGGCTAGCGGGAGATGACGAGCAGTTCTTC. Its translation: CASSSYWLAGDDEQFF.

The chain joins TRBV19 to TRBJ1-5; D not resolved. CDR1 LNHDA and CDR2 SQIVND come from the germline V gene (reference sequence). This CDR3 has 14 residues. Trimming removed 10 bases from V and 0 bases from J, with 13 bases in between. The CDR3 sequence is CATDTIDSNQPQHF. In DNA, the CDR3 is TGTGCCACTGACACGATAGATAGCAATCAGCCCCAGCATTTT.

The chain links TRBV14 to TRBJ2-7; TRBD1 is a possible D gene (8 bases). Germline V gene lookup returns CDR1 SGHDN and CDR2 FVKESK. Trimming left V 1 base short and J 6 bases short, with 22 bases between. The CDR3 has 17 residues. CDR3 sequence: CASSQGPRTGRGGEQYF. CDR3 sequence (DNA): TGTGCCAGCAGCCAAGGACCCCGGACAGGGAGGGGGGGCGAGCAGTACTTC.

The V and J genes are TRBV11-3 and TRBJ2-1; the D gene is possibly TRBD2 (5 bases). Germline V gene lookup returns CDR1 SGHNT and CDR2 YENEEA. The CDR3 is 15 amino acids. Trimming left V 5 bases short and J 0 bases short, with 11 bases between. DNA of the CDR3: TGTGCCAGCAGCCCCGGGGTTAGCTCCTACAATGAGCAGTTCTTC. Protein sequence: CASSPGVSSYNEQFF.

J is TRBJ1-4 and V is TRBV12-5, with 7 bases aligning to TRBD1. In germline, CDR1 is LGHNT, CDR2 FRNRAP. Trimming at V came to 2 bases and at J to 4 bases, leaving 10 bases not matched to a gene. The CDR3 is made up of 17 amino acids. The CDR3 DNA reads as TGTGCTAGTGGTTTGACCCGACAGGGCATTAATAATGAAAAACTGTTTTTT. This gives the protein CASGLTRQGINNEKLFF.

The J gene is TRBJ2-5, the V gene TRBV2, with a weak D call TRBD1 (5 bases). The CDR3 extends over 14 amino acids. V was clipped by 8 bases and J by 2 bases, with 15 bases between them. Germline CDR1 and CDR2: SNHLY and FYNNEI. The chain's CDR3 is CASVISAGQETQYF. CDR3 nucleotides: TGTGCCAGCGTGATATCGGCAGGGCAAGAGACCCAGTACTTC.

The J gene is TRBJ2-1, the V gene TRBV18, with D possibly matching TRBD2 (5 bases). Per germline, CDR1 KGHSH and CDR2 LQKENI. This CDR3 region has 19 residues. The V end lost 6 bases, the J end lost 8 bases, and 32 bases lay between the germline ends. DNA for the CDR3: TGTGCCAGCTCCCCTAACGAACGGGGTTTTGGTCTAAGTCGGGATGAGCAGTTCTTC. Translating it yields CASSPNERGFGLSRDEQFF. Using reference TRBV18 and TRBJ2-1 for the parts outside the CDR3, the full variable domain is NAGVMQNPRHLVRRRGQEARLRCSPMKGHSHVYWYRQLPEEGLKFMVYLQKENIIDESGMPKERFSAEFPKEGPSILRIQQVVRGDSAAYFCASSPNERGFGLSRDEQFFGPGTRLTVL.

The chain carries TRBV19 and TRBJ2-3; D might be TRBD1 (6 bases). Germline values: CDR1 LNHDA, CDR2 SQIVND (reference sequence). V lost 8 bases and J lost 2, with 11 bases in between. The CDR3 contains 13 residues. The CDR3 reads CASRQGSTDTQYF. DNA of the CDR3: TGTGCCAGTCGCCAGGGGTCCACAGATACGCAGTATTTT.

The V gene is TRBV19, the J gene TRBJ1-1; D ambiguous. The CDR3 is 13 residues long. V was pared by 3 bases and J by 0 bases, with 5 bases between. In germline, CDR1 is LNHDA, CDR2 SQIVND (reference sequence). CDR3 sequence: CASSMSVNTEAFF. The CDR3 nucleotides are TGTGCCAGTAGTATGTCCGTGAACACTGAAGCTTTCTTT.

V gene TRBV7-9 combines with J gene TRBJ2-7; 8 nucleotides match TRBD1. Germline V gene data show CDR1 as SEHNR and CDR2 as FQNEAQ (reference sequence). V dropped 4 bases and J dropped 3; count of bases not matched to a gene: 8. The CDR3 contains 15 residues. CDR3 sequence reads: CASSSAGQGFYEQYF. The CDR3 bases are TGTGCCAGCAGCTCTGCTGGACAGGGATTCTACGAGCAGTACTTC.

The CDR3 DNA sequence: TGTGCCAGCAGCCACTTAAATCAGCCCCAGCATTTT. It codes for CASSHLNQPQHF. The genes are TRBV14 and TRBJ1-5; no clear D gene. This CDR3 contains 12 residues. The germline CDR1 and CDR2 sequences are SGHDN and FVKESK. V gave up 3 bases and J gave up 4 bases, with 4 bases separating them. Supplemented by reference TRBV14 and TRBJ1-5, the full variable domain reads EAGVTQFPSHSVIEKGQTVTLRCDPISGHDNLYWYRRVMGKEIKFLLHFVKESKQDESGMPNNRFLAERTGGTYSTLKVQPAELEDSGVYFCASSHLNQPQHFGDGTRLSIL.

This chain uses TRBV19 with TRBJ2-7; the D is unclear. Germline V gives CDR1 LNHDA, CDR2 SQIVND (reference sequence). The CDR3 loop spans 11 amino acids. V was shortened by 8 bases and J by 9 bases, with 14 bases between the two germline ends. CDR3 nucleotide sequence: TGTGCCAGTCCACCTCTGCTCGGGCAGTACTTC. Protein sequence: CASPPLLGQYF.

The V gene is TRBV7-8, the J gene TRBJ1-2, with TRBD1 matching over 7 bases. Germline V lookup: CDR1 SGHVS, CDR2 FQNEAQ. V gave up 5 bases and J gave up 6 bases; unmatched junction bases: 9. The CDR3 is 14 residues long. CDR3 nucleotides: TGTGCCAGCAGCGCCATGACAGGGTTCCATGGCTACACCTTC. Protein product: CASSAMTGFHGYTF. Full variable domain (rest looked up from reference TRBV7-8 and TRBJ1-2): GAGVSQSPRYKVAKRGQDVALRCDPISGHVSLFWYQQALGQGPEFLTYFQNEAQLDKSGLPSDRFFAERPEGSVSTLKIQRTQQEDSAVYLCASSAMTGFHGYTFGSGTRLTVV.

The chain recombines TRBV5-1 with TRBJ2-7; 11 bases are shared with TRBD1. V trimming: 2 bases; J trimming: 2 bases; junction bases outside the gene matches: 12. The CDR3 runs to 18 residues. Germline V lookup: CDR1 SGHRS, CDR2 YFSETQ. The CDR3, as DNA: TGCGCCAGCAGCTTTCTTTCGGGACAGGGGGTTTACCCCTACGAGCAGTACTTC. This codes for CASSFLSGQGVYPYEQYF.

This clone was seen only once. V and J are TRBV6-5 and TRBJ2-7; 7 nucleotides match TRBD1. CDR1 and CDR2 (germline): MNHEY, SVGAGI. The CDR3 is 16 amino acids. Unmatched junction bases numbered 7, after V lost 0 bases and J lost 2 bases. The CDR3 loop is CASSYSDGQVTYEQYF. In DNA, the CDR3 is TGTGCCAGCAGTTACTCTGACGGACAGGTAACCTACGAGCAGTACTTC.

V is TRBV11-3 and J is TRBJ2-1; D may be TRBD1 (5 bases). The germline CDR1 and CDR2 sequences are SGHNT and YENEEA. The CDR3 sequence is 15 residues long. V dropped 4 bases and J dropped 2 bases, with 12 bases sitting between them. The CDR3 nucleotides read TGTGCCAGCAGCTCCAGGGATCCAACCTACAATGAGCAGTTCTTC. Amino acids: CASSSRDPTYNEQFF.

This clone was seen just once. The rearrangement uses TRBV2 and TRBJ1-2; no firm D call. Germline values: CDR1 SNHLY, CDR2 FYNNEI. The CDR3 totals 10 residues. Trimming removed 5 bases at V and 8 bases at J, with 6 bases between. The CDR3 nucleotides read TGTGCCAGCAGTCCCCTCGGCTACACCTTC. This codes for CASSPLGYTF. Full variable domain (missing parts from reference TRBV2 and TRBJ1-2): EPEVTQTPSHQVTQMGQEVILRCVPISNHLYFYWYRQILGQKVEFLVSFYNNEISEKSEIFDDQFSVERPDGSNFTLKIRSTKLEDSAMYFCASSPLGYTFGSGTRLTVV.

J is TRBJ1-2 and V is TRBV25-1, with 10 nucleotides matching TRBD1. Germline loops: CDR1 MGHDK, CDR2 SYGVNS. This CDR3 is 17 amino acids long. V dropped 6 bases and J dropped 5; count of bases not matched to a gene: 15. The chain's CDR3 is CASRGSTGTGEEYGYTF. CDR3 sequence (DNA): TGTGCCAGCAGGGGTTCGACAGGGACAGGGGAAGAATATGGCTACACCTTC.

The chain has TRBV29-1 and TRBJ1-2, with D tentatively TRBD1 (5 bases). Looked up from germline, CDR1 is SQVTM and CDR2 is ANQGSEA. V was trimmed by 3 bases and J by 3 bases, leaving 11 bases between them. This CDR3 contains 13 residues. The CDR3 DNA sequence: TGCAGCGTTGAGGACACCATCCACTATGGCTACACCTTC. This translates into CSVEDTIHYGYTF.

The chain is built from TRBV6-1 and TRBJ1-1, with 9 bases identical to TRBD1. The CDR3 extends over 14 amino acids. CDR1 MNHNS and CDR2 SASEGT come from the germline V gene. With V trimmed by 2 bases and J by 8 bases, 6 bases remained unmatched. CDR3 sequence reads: CASSELAGQGEAFF. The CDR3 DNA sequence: TGTGCCAGCAGTGAATTAGCGGGACAGGGAGAAGCTTTCTTT.

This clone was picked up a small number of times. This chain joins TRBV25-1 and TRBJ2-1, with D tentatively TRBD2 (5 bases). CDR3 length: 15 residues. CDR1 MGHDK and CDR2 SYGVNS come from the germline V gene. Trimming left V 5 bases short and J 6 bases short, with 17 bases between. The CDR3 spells CASSTLASIGNEQFF. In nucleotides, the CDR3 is TGTGCCAGCAGTACGCTAGCTAGCATAGGCAATGAGCAGTTCTTC.

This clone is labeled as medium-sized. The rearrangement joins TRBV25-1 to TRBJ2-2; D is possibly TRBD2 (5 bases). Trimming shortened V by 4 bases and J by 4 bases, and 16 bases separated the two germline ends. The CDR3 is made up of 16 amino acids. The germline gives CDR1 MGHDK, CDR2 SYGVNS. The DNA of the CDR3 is TGTGCCAGCAGTGTTCCGAGAGGGTCCGGCACCGGGGAGCTGTTTTTT. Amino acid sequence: CASSVPRGSGTGELFF.

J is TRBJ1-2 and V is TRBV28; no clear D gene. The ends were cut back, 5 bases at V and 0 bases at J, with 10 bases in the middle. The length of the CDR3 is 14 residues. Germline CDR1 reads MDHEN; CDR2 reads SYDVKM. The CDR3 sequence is CASSQSGANYGYTF. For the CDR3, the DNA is TGTGCCAGCAGTCAGTCCGGGGCTAACTATGGCTACACCTTC.